What follows are 11 T cell receptor beta chains derived from one specimen sequenced in a study of neurological immune-mediated disorders. Via MiXCR, TCRdb re-called the 5' RACE reads, giving one row per CDR3 protein. Of 39,000 or so distinct CDR3 sequences in the sample, about 2.3% were seen once. Sample: PBMCs. The receptors here all came from a man aged 25 to 45 with multiple sclerosis.

Ten or more counts support this clonotype. V gene TRBV7-6 combines with J gene TRBJ2-7; 8 nucleotides line up with TRBD1. The CDR3 consists of 14 residues. Trimming at V came to 1 base and at J to 5 bases, leaving 4 bases not matched to a gene. Per germline, CDR1 SGHVS and CDR2 FNYEAQ. CDR3 loop: CASSLVQGEDEQYF. The CDR3, as DNA: TGTGCCAGCAGCTTAGTACAGGGGGAGGACGAGCAGTACTTC.

This clonotype has a count of ten or more. V is TRBV6-5 and J is TRBJ2-1, with a possible D match to TRBD1 (7 bases). The CDR3 length is 14 residues. Germline CDR1 and CDR2: MNHEY and SVGAGI. The V gene lost 6 bases and the J gene lost 7 bases, with 16 bases spanning the gap. The CDR3 loop is CASRPGGSLNEQFF. CDR3 bases: TGTGCCAGCAGGCCAGGGGGGTCTCTAAATGAGCAGTTCTTC.

This clonotype was detected many times. This CDR3 is CASSQYSVGYEQYF. CDR3 in DNA: TGTGCCAGCAGCCAATACAGTGTCGGTTACGAGCAGTACTTC. The chain has TRBV7-8 and TRBJ2-7; D gene uncertain. The V gene's germline CDR1 is SGHVS and CDR2 FQNEAQ. This CDR3 has 14 amino acids. V gave up 5 bases and J gave up 4 bases, with 15 bases separating them.

This clonotype has at least ten counts. The chain carries TRBV5-1 and TRBJ2-5, with 13 bases aligning to TRBD2. V was pared by 3 bases and J by 2 bases, with 1 base of the junction left unmatched. Germline CDR1 and CDR2: SGHRS and YFSETQ. This CDR3 is built from 15 residues. CDR3 region: CASSSGLAGQETQYF. In nucleotides, the CDR3 is TGCGCCAGCAGCTCGGGACTAGCGGGGCAAGAGACCCAGTACTTC.

Many counts were recorded for this clonotype. The gene calls are TRBV9 and TRBJ2-7; 8 nucleotides agree with TRBD2. Germline V gives CDR1 SGDLS, CDR2 YYNGEE. The CDR3 extends over 14 amino acids. With V trimmed by 3 bases and J by 4 bases, 6 bases remained unmatched. CDR3 in DNA: TGTGCCAGCAGCGCTAGCGGGTCTGATTACGAGCAGTACTTC. The encoded protein is CASSASGSDYEQYF.

This clonotype was found many times. The rearrangement uses TRBV5-1 and TRBJ2-7, with D hard to call. From germline, CDR1 is SGHRS and CDR2 YFSETQ. The V and J ends lost 4 bases and 0 bases respectively, with 14 bases between them. The CDR3 runs to 15 residues. The CDR3 protein is CASSELPADSYEQYF. The CDR3 region has the DNA TGCGCCAGCAGCGAGCTGCCAGCTGACTCCTACGAGCAGTACTTC.

This clonotype was counted at least ten times. V and J are TRBV20-1 and TRBJ1-5; D may be TRBD1 (5 bases). CDR1 and CDR2 from the germline V gene are DFQATT and SNEGSKA (reference sequence). V was cut by 3 bases and J by 2 bases, with 17 bases left in between. The CDR3 runs 16 residues. The CDR3 region has the DNA TGCAGTGCTAGGCCGGGGGGTGTGGTGGGCAATCAGCCCCAGCATTTT. Its translation: CSARPGGVVGNQPQHF.

This clonotype was seen ten or more times. CDR3 bases: TGTGCCAGCAGTGAAACTACCGACACAGATACGCAGTATTTT. Translation gives CASSETTDTDTQYF. V is TRBV6-4 and J is TRBJ2-3, with no clear D. The germline V and J ends were trimmed by 3 bases and 2 bases, with 9 bases remaining between them. This CDR3 is 14 amino acids long. CDR1 MRHNA and CDR2 SNTAGT come from the germline V gene.

This clonotype was found many times. The chain uses TRBV7-3 and TRBJ2-3; maybe TRBD2 (6 bases). The CDR3 loop spans 18 amino acids. The V end lost 2 bases, the J end lost 1 base, and 19 bases lay between the germline ends. Germline lookup yields CDR1 SGHTA and CDR2 FQGTGA. The CDR3 sequence: CASSLAHTTSMGTDTQYF. The CDR3 bases are TGTGCCAGCAGCTTAGCGCATACTACTAGCATGGGCACAGATACGCAGTATTTT.

This clonotype appeared many times. This rearrangement joins TRBV7-7 to TRBJ2-3; 7 bases map to TRBD2. J lost 5 bases, V lost 3 bases, and 2 bases had no gene match. This CDR3 spans 13 amino acids. Germline V gene lookup returns CDR1 SSHAT and CDR2 FNYEAQ (reference sequence). The CDR3 region has the DNA TGTGCCAGCAGCTTCCGGGGGGAAGATACGCAGTATTTT. Its protein is CASSFRGEDTQYF.

Ten or more counts support this clonotype. This sequence joins TRBV5-6 and TRBJ2-5; 10 positions agree with TRBD1. CDR1 SGHDT and CDR2 YYEEEE come from the germline V gene. The CDR3 extends over 14 amino acids. With 1 base clipped from V and 7 bases from J, the junction kept 4 bases outside the gene matches. The CDR3 is CASSLSGQGGTQYF. The CDR3 DNA sequence: TGTGCCAGCAGCTTGAGCGGACAGGGGGGGACCCAGTACTTC.